This is a list of T cell receptor beta chains from one sample in a study of T cells in Graves' hyperthyroidism and ophthalmopathy. Each CDR3 protein is one row after TCRdb ran MiXCR on the multiplex PCR reads. The sample lists a few hundred thousand distinct CDR3 sequences, about 19% occurring once. Material: blood. The receptors derive from a man between 45 and 60 years old with Graves' ophthalmopathy. Each CDR3 is given with its conserved first and last residue. The D gene is left open where the match is weak. Size is omitted from some rows. Given values are once, few, many or a class for expanded clones.

j_call: TRBJ2-3; d_call: -; v_call: TRBV7-9; clone_size: many; cdr3_aa: CASSLNVGEGTDTQYF; cdr3_nt: TGTGCCAGCAGCTTAAATGTGGGTGAGGGCACAGATACGCAGTATTTT
j_call: TRBJ1-2; d_call: TRBD1; v_call: TRBV19; clone_size: -; cdr3_aa: CATQTGGSYGYTF; cdr3_nt: TGTGCCACCCAAACAGGGGGCTCCTATGGCTACACCTTC
j_call: TRBJ1-4; d_call: -; v_call: TRBV19; clone_size: few; cdr3_aa: CASSSRTARTNEKLFF; cdr3_nt: TGTGCCAGTAGCTCCCGGACTGCCCGAACTAATGAAAAACTGTTTTTT
j_call: TRBJ2-3; d_call: TRBD2; v_call: TRBV15; clone_size: -; cdr3_aa: CAIPSGSTDTQYF; cdr3_nt: TGTGCCATTCCTAGCGGGAGCACAGATACGCAGTATTTT
j_call: TRBJ1-1; d_call: TRBD1; v_call: TRBV4-2; clone_size: few; cdr3_aa: CASSQDDRAEGEAFF; cdr3_nt: TGTGCCAGCAGCCAAGACGACAGGGCGGAGGGTGAAGCTTTCTTT
j_call: TRBJ2-7; d_call: -; v_call: TRBV2; clone_size: -; cdr3_aa: CASSGILRRESYEQYF; cdr3_nt: TGTGCCAGCTCGGGGATACTTCGACGGGAGTCCTACGAGCAGTACTTC
j_call: TRBJ2-7; d_call: TRBD1; v_call: TRBV12-3/TRBV12-4; clone_size: few; cdr3_aa: CASRSTGGSYEQYF; cdr3_nt: TGTGCCAGCAGGTCGACAGGGGGATCCTACGAGCAGTACTTC
j_call: TRBJ2-5; d_call: -; v_call: TRBV6-1; clone_size: many; cdr3_aa: CASIGPGETQYF; cdr3_nt: TGTGCCAGCATTGGGCCGGGGGAGACCCAGTACTTC
j_call: TRBJ2-7; d_call: TRBD2; v_call: TRBV6-1; clone_size: few; cdr3_aa: CASRGGRGTYEQYF; cdr3_nt: TGTGCCAGCAGAGGCGGGAGAGGAACCTACGAGCAGTACTTC
j_call: TRBJ2-3; d_call: -; v_call: TRBV11-2; clone_size: few; cdr3_aa: CASSTRPWGETDTQYF; cdr3_nt: TGTGCCAGCAGCACCCGACCATGGGGGGAAACAGATACGCAGTATTTT
j_call: TRBJ2-2; d_call: -; v_call: TRBV11-2; clone_size: many; cdr3_aa: CASSPATAGTGELFF; cdr3_nt: TGTGCCAGCAGCCCGGCCACGGCGGGCACCGGGGAGCTGTTTTTT
j_call: TRBJ1-2; d_call: -; v_call: TRBV28; clone_size: many; cdr3_aa: CASSSGRDGYTF; cdr3_nt: TGTGCCAGCTCGTCGGGGAGGGATGGCTACACCTTC
j_call: TRBJ2-2; d_call: TRBD2; v_call: TRBV5-5; clone_size: -; cdr3_aa: CASSLTSGINTGELFF; cdr3_nt: TGTGCCAGCAGCTTAACTAGCGGGATTAACACCGGGGAGCTGTTTTTT
j_call: TRBJ2-7; d_call: TRBD1; v_call: TRBV5-4; clone_size: few; cdr3_aa: CASTPDRSLYEQYF; cdr3_nt: TGTGCCAGCACCCCGGACAGGAGTCTGTACGAGCAGTACTTC
j_call: TRBJ2-3; d_call: TRBD2; v_call: TRBV27; clone_size: -; cdr3_aa: CASRRIAGGSTDTQYF; cdr3_nt: TGTGCCAGCAGGAGGATAGCGGGAGGTTCCACAGATACGCAGTATTTT